The clone carrying this T cell receptor beta chain is a singleton in its sample. Antigen: not known. The length of the CDR3 is 14 residues. The V and J ends lost 0 bases and 6 bases respectively, with 13 bases between them. The germline gives CDR1 SGHRS, CDR2 YFSETQ. This table comes from immunoSEQ multiplex PCR, and its TCRdb copy is limited to in-frame clones, with some not included. The table has approximately 940,000 clones, approximately 80% seen once. This entry comes from a study of shared clonotypes between healthy human individuals. Study conclusions and caveats: What rarefaction showed was incomplete sorted-subset sequencing despite large depth. The donor pool, a small one, limited the genetic and exposure-history diversity represented.

Sequenced: memory CD4+ T cells sorted from blood. Regarding subset: CD45RA-negative fraction. This clonotype originated in a young man in good health. V is TRBV5-1 and J is TRBJ2-7; possible D gene TRBD1, 6 bases. The CDR3 nucleotides are TGCGCCAGCAGCTTGGGACAGGTTCCTGGCGAGCAGTACTTC. Translating gives CASSLGQVPGEQYF.